This T cell receptor beta chain was sequenced during a study of glioma-infiltrating T cells after dendritic cell vaccination. Study-level background: Patients received autologous tumor lysate-pulsed dendritic cell vaccination between about 2002 and 2013. Monocyte-derived dendritic cells, cultured less than 8 days with IL-4 and GM-CSF, were pulsed with autologous tumor lysate.

Time point described: after dendritic cell vaccination, including at tumor progression/relapse. V dropped 8 bases and J dropped 4 bases, with 8 bases sitting between them. Germline CDR1 SNHLY, CDR2 FYNNEI. The CDR3 runs to 11 residues. The repertoire was sequenced with immunoSEQ multiplex PCR; TCRdb's copy has only in-frame clones and lacks some. This sample has tens of thousands of clones; around 83% occur once, and the top ten carry around 7%. In regard to this clone: Its antigen is not identified.

Broader study findings: Estimated pretreatment TIL content predicted outcome after dendritic cell vaccination.

The origin of this receptor is a human donor with glioblastoma. The genes are TRBV2 and TRBJ1-1; the D is unclear. Source: blood, taken after dendritic cell vaccination. Here the CDR3 reads CASRAFTEAFF. The CDR3 region has the DNA TGTGCCAGCCGAGCGTTCACTGAAGCTTTCTTT.